Reported below is one T cell receptor beta chain. This sample was included in a study of OX40 agonist ivuxolimab in advanced cancers. TCRdb's table, derived via immunoSEQ multiplex PCR, lists solely in-frame clones and lacks some. The sample yields 10,000 to 15,000 clones, about 80% seen once. Germline CDR1 is MRHNA and CDR2 is SNTAGT. The CDR3 has 13 amino acids. Trimming took 3 bases from V and 1 from J, leaving 6 bases between them. The TCR originated in an adult with an advanced solid tumor such as melanoma, head and neck, liver or kidney cancer. Sequenced material: CD4+ or CD8+ T cells sorted from blood, taken in a trial of the OX40 agonist ivuxolimab. The chain is built from TRBV6-4 and TRBJ1-1; D remains ambiguous. The CDR3 is CASSEGPNTEAFF. DNA for the CDR3: TGTGCCAGCAGTGAGGGCCCGAACACTGAAGCTTTCTTT.